The present T cell receptor beta chain was sequenced within a study of molecular identifiers for immune sequencing clone quantification. Study context: Four of five splits of RNA from approximately 22,000 or 94,000 naive CD8 cells were sequenced in replicates.

This clonotype was observed a few times. One base away lies a much larger clone, so this may be a sequencing read error. No conserved phenylalanine or tryptophan ends this CDR3, so it is likely a read error. For bulk TCR libraries, previously described methods and listed TCR primers were used. TCRdb re-derived calls from the PCR reads in MiXCR, one entry per CDR3 protein. The data show some 59,000 distinct CDR3 sequences, under 30% seen once. V shed 0 bases and J shed 1 base, with 7 bases lying between them. Per the germline V gene, CDR1 is SGDLS and CDR2 is YYNGEE. This CDR3 has 14 residues. Sequencing input: naive CD8+ T cells from blood, with Jurkat cell RNA spiked in. Stated subset: FACS-sorted CD8+CD4-CCR7+CD45RA+ naive T cells. The sequence was collected from a human donor in good health. Some libraries in this study had Jurkat cell RNA spiked in. The J gene is TRBJ1-1, the V gene TRBV9; D not resolved. In DNA form, the CDR3 reads TGTGCCAGCAGCGTAGGGGTCAGGAACACTGAAGCTTTCTCT. Its protein product is CASSVGVRNTEAFS.